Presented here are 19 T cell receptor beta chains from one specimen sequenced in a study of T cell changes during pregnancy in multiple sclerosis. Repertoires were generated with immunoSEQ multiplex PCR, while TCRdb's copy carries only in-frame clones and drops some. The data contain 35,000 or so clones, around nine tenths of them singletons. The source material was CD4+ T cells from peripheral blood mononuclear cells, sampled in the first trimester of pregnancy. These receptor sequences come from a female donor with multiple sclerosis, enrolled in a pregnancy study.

CDR3 DNA sequence: TGTGCCAGCAAACCCTACAGGGGCTATGGCTACACCTTC. It specifies CASKPYRGYGYTF. The chain employs TRBV5-4 and TRBJ1-2, with 7 bases lining up with TRBD1. This CDR3 spans 13 amino acids. Looked up from germline, CDR1 is SGHNT and CDR2 is YYREEE (reference sequence). Trimming removed 6 bases from V and 4 bases from J; junction bases left unmatched: 6.

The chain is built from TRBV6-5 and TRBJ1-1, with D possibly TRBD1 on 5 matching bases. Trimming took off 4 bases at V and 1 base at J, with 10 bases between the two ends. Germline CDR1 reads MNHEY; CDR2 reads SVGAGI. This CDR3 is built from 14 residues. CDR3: CASSSFRGNTEAFF. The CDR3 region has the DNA TGTGCCAGCAGTTCCTTTAGGGGGAACACTGAAGCTTTCTTT.

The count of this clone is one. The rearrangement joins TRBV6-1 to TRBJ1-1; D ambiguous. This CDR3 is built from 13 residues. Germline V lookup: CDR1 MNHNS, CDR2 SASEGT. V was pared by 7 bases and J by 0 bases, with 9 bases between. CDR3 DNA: TGTGCCAGCAACAACATCCTGAACACTGAAGCTTTCTTT. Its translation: CASNNILNTEAFF.

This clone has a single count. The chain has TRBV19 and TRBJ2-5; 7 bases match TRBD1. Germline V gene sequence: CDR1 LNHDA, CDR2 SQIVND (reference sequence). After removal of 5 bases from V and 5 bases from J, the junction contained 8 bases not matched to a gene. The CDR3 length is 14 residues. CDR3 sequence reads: CASSPRQGRETQYF. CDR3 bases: TGTGCCAGTAGTCCCCGACAGGGACGGGAGACCCAGTACTTC.

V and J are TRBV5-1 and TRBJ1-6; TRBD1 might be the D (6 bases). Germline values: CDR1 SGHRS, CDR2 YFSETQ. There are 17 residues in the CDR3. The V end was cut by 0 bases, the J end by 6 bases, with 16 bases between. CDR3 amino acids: CASSLEGAGRGNSPLHF. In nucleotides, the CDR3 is TGCGCCAGCAGCTTGGAGGGCGCCGGCAGGGGTAATTCACCCCTCCACTTT.

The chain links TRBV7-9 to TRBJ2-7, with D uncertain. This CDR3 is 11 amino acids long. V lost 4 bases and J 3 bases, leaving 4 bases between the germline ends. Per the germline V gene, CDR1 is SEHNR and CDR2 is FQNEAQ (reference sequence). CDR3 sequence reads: CASSSNYEQYF. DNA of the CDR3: TGTGCCAGCAGCTCCAACTACGAGCAGTACTTC.

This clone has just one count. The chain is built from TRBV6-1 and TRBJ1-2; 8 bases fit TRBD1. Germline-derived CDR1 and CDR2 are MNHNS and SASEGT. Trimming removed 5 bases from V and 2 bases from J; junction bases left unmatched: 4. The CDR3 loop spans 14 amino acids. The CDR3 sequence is CASSWTGQNYGYTF. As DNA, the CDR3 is TGTGCCAGCAGTTGGACAGGGCAAAACTATGGCTACACCTTC.

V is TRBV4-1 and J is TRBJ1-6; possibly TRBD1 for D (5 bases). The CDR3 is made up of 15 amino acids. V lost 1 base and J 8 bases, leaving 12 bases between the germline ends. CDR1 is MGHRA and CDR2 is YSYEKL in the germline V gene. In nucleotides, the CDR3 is TGCGCCAGCAGCCAAGCCCTGCAGGGTTATTCACCCCTCCACTTT. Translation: CASSQALQGYSPLHF.

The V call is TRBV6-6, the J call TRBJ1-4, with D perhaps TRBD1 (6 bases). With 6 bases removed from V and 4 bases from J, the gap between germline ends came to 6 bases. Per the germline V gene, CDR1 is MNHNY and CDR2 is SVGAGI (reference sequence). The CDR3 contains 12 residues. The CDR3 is CASRDSNEKLFF. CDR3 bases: TGTGCCAGCAGGGACAGTAATGAAAAACTGTTTTTT.

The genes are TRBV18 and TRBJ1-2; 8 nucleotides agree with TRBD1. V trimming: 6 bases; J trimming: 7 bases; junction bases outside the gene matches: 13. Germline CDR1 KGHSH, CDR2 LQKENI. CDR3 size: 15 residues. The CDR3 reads CASSQATGGRSGYTF. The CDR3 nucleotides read TGTGCCAGCTCGCAGGCCACAGGGGGTCGCAGTGGCTACACCTTC.

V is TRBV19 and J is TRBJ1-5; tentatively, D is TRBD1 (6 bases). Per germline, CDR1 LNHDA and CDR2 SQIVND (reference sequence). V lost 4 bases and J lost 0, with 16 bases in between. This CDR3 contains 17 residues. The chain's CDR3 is CASSSSPGGYSNQPQHF. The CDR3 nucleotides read TGTGCCAGTAGTAGCTCCCCTGGGGGCTATAGCAATCAGCCCCAGCATTTT.

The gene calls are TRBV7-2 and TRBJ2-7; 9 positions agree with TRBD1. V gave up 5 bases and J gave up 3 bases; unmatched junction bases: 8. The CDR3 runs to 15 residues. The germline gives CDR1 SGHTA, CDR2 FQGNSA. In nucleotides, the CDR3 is TGTGCCAGCAGCGACCGGACAGGGGACTTCTACGAGCAGTACTTC. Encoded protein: CASSDRTGDFYEQYF.

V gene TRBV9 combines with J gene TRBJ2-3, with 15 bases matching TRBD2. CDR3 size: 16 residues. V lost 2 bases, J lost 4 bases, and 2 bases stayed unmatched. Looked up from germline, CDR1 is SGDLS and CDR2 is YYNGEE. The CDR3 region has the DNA TGTGCCAGCAGCGTCGGACTAGCGGGAGGGGCAGATACGCAGTATTTT. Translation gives CASSVGLAGGADTQYF.

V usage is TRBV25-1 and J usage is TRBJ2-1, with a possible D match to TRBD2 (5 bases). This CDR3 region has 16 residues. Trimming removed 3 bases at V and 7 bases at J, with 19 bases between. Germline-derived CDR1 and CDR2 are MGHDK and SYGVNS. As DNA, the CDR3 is TGTGCCAGCAGTGACCTGCCGGGCGGGCCTGGGAATGAGCAGTTCTTC. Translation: CASSDLPGGPGNEQFF.

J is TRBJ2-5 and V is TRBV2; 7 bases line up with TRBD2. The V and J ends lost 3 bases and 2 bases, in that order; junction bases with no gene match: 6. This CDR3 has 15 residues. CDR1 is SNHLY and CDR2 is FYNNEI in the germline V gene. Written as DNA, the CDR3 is TGTGCCAGCAGTGATCCCCTAGCGGTACAAGAGACCCAGTACTTC. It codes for CASSDPLAVQETQYF.

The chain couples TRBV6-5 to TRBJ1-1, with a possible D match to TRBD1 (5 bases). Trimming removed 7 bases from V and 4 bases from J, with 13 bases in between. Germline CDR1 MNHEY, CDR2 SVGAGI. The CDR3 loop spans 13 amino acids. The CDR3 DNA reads TGTGCCAGCATTTCAGACAGTCCCACTGAAGCTTTCTTT. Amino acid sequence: CASISDSPTEAFF.

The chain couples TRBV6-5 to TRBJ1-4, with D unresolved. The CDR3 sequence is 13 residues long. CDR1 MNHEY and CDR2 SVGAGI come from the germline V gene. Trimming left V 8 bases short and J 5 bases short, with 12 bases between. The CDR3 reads CASYGSLNEKLFF. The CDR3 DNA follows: TGTGCCAGCTACGGGAGCTTAAATGAAAAACTGTTTTTT.

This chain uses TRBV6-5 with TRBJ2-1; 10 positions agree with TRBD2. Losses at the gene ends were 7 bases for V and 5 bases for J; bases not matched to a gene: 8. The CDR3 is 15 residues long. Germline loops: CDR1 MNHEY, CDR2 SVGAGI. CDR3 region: CASTKLAGSHNEQFF. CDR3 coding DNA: TGTGCCAGCACAAAACTAGCGGGGAGCCACAATGAGCAGTTCTTC.

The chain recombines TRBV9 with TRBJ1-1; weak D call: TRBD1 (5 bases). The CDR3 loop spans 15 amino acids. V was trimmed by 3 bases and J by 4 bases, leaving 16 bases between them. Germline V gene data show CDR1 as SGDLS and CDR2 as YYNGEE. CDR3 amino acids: CASSATRQFPTEAFF. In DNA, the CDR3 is TGTGCCAGCAGCGCAACCCGACAGTTTCCCACTGAAGCTTTCTTT.